This T cell receptor beta chain is from a study of CD8+CD57+ T cells in acquired aplastic anemia. At the level of the study: Quantities of DNA derived from sorted CD4+ and CD8+ cells averaged approximately 3 ug. Researchers reported that healthy donors averaged about 9.8 million reads for CD4+ cells. Whole-study results and caveats: No significant difference in CD8+ Simpson's diversity was found between patients and controls. Some 28 CD8+ CDR3 sequences occurred in both the patients and the controls.

Many counts were recorded for this clonotype. Antigen: not known. The TCR beta profiling, which covered VDJ combination and CDR3 sequence, was carried out using genomic DNA as the template. TCRdb passed the reads through MiXCR, listing each CDR3 protein once. The sample lists 350,000 to 450,000 distinct CDR3 sequences; 55% to 75% were seen once. The sample comprised sorted CD4+, CD8+, or CD8+CD57+ T cells (not recorded which) from PBMCs. This clonotype originated in a human donor in good health, serving as a control.

The CDR3, as DNA: TGCGCCAGCAGCCAAGCGGTCACAGGGTTGGGCTATGGCTACACCTTC. It is translated as CASSQAVTGLGYGYTF. This chain uses TRBV4-3 with TRBJ1-2, with a possible D match to TRBD1 (6 bases). Germline V lookup: CDR1 LGHNA, CDR2 YSLEER. The CDR3 covers 16 residues. Trimming left V 1 base short and J 4 bases short, with 16 bases between.